These 5 T cell receptor beta chains share one sample of origin, sequenced in a study of regulatory T cells in long-lasting Graves disease. Building of the TCR beta libraries involved iRepertoire HTBI primers and Arm-PCR of CDR3 regions. MiXCR, run by TCRdb on the multiplex PCR reads, gives a single entry per CDR3 protein. Among 400,000 to 550,000 distinct CDR3 sequences listed, around 15% were seen once. Indicated time point: newly diagnosed GD, antithyroid drugs for less than 3 months. The TCR library was made from RNA extracted from PBMCs. In addition, the sample was reused for a study of T cells in Graves' hyperthyroidism and ophthalmopathy.

This specimen consisted of peripheral blood mononuclear cells (PBMCs), obtained at new diagnosis, from a patient treated with antithyroid drugs. The source of these receptors is a woman aged 25 to 39 with Graves disease.

This clonotype occurred many times. The DNA of the CDR3 is TGTGCCATCAGCTGGACTAGCGGGAGGGATACCGGGGAGCTGTTTTTT. Protein: CAISWTSGRDTGELFF. The chain is built from TRBV10-3 and TRBJ2-2; 15 nucleotides align to TRBD2. The ends lost 6 bases at V and 5 bases at J; junction bases unmatched: 4. CDR3 length equals 16 residues. CDR1 ENHRY and CDR2 SYGVKD come from the germline V gene.

This clonotype was counted only a few times. This chain connects TRBV27 to TRBJ2-1; D might be TRBD2 (6 bases). Per the germline V gene, CDR1 is MNHEY and CDR2 is SMNVEV (reference sequence). CDR3 length: 14 amino acids. V was cut by 5 bases and J by 3 bases, with 11 bases left in between. CDR3 in DNA: TGTGCCAGCAGTGTCTCTAGCGACTACAATGAGCAGTTCTTC. Translation gives CASSVSSDYNEQFF.

This clonotype was seen at least ten times. This chain uses TRBV11-2 with TRBJ2-4; 11 bases map to TRBD2. The V segment lost 5 bases and the J segment 1 base; nucleotides outside the gene matches: 1. Germline V CDR1 and CDR2: SGHAT, FQNNGV. This CDR3 has 15 residues. The CDR3 region is CASSIAGGAKNIQYF. The CDR3 bases are TGTGCCAGCAGCATAGCGGGAGGGGCCAAAAACATTCAGTACTTC.

Ten or more counts support this clonotype. The chain joins TRBV28 to TRBJ1-4; D may be TRBD1 (5 bases). The CDR3 is 13 residues long. Germline loops: CDR1 MDHEN, CDR2 SYDVKM. Trimming left V 8 bases short and J 5 bases short, with 12 bases between. The CDR3: CASRDRPNEKLFF. The CDR3 DNA is TGTGCCAGCCGGGACCGGCCCAATGAAAAACTGTTTTTT.

This clonotype was detected ten times or more. In DNA form, the CDR3 reads TGTGCCAGCAGTTACTCTTCGTCCTTAGGAGCTTTCTTT. Protein: CASSYSSSLGAFF. This chain joins TRBV6-5 and TRBJ1-1; D gene uncertain. The length of the CDR3 is 13 residues. The V end was cut by 0 bases, the J end by 10 bases, with 12 bases between. The germline V gene has CDR1 MNHEY and CDR2 SVGAGI.